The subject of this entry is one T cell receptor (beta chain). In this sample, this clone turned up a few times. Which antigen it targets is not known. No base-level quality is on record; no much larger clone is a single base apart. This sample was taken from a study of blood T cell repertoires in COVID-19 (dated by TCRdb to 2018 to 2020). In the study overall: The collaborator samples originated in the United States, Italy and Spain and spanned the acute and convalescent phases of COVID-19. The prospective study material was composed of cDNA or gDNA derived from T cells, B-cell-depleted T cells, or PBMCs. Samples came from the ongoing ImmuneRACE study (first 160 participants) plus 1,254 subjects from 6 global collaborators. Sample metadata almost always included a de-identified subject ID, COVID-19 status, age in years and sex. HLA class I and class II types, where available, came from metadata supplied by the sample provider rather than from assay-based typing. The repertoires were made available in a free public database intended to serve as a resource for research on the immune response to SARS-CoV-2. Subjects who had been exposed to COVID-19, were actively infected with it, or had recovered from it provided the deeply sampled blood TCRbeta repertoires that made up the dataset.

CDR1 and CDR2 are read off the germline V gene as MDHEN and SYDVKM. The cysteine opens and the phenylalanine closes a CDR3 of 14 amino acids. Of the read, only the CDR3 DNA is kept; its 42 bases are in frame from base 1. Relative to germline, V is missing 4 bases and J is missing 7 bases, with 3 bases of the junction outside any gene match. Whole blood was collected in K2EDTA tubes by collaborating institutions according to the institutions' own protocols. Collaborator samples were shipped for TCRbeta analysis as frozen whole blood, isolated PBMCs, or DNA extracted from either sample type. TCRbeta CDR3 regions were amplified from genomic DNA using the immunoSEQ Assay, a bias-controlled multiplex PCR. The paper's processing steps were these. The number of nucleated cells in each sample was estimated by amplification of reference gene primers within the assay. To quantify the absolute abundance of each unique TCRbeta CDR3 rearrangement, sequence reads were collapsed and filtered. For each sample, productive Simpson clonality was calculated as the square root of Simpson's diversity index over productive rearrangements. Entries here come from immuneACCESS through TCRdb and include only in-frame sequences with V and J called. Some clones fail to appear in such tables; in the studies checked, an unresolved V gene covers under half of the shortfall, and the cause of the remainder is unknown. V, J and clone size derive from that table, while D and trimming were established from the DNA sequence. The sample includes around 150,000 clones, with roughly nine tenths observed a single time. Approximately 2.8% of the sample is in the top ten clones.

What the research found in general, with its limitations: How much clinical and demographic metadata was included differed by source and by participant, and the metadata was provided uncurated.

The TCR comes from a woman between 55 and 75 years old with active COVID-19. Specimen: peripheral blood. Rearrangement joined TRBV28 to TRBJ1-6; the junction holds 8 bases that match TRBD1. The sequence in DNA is TGTGCCAGCAGTTCCAGGGGGCGGAATTCACCCCTCCACTTT. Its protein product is CASSSRGRNSPLHF.